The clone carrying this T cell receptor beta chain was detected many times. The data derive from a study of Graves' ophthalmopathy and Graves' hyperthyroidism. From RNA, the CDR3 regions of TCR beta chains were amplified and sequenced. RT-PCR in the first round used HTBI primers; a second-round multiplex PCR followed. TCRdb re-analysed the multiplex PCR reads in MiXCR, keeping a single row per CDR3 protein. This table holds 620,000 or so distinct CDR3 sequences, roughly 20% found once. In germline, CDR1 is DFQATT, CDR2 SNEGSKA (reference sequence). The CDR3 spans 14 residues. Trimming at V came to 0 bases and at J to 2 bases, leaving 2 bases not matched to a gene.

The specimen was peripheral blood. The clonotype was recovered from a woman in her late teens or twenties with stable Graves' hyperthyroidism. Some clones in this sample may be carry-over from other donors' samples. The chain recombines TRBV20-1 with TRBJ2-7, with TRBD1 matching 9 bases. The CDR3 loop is CSARDGTGTYEQYF. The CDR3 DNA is TGCAGTGCTAGAGATGGGACAGGGACCTACGAGCAGTACTTC.